One T cell receptor beta chain is described in this entry. Its recognized antigen is unknown. One base away there is no much larger clone; base qualities are not given. The sample carries other DNA sequences with the same CDR3. The data were taken from a study of control samples from healthy donors and cancer patients (TCRdb year 2020). To prepare the library, the immunoSEQ multiplex PCR assay was applied. Not all clones reach the TCRdb copy of this immuneACCESS table, which keeps in-frame sequences only. Checked studies attribute under half of the gap to unresolved V genes and leave the rest unexplained. The sample table shows roughly 130,000 clones, and about 93% are seen once. About 1.5% of the sample comes from the top ten. From the germline V gene, CDR1 is MNHEY and CDR2 is SVGAGI. The CDR3, from cysteine to phenylalanine, totals 13 residues. CDR3 DNA is the only sequence kept; it has 39 bases, read in frame from the first base. Relative to germline, V is missing 6 bases and J is missing 8 bases, with 3 bases of the junction outside any gene match.

The rearranged segments are TRBV6-5 and TRBJ2-1, and TRBD1 aligns with 11 junction nucleotides. The receptor was derived from a man in his fifties with head and neck cancer. Input material: PBMCs. The encoded CDR3 is CASSRDRGDEQFF. The nucleotide sequence is TGTGCCAGCAGCCGGGACAGGGGGGATGAGCAGTTCTTC.